Included here is one T cell receptor (beta chain) sequence, with context. This clonotype was counted many times. Its antigen is currently not known. No qualities accompany the bases; no much larger clone lies one base away. The sample is drawn from a study of response to subunit inactivated influenza vaccine (dated by TCRdb to 2017 to 2018). In terms of the full investigation: The study used deep quantitative T cell receptor repertoire profiling to track responses to a trivalent subunit inactivated influenza vaccine. Results the study describes overall, beyond this receptor: The authors proposed that each seasonal influenza vaccination may bring in only a limited number of new T cells.

Trimming leaves V shorter by 1 base and J shorter by 3 bases, with the junction holding 6 bases beyond the gene matches. From the cysteine up to the phenylalanine, the CDR3 has a length of 16 residues. Solely the CDR3 DNA is kept, with 48 bases framed from the first base. Library preparation employed RT-PCR. The instrument given in TCRdb is Illumina HiSeq 2500. Starting from the raw public reads, TCRdb applied fastp trimming at Q25, assembled clones with MiXCR and retained in-frame beta chains. Rows are unified per CDR3 protein, each entry keeping the most common DNA and genes. For this sample the table gives 200,000 to 250,000 distinct CDR3 sequences, of which more than 10% were detected only once. Over 6.5% of the sample rests with the top ten.

The sample in question was non-naive T cells sorted from PBMCs, obtained roughly 15 days before vaccination. This sample's cell subset or site label indicates: memory T cell fraction. The receptor's source is a man aged 50 or older who received an inactivated influenza vaccine. Donor details come from another sample of the same person, matched by shared clones. Recombination linked TRBV12-3 or TRBV12-4 to TRBJ2-1, and TRBD1 matches 7 of the central bases. The nucleotide sequence reads TGTGCCAGCAGTTTAGGCGCCGGGACAGACTACAATGAGCAGTTCTTC. Its coded protein is CASSLGAGTDYNEQFF.